This T cell receptor (beta chain) comes out of a study of patients and donors after allogeneic stem cell transplantation. J was trimmed by 3 bases and V by 3 bases; bases with no gene match: 7. CDR3 length: 15 amino acids. Germline V CDR1 and CDR2: SGDLS, YYNGEE. This clonotype was seen a handful of times. MiXCR was run by TCRdb on the RT-PCR reads, yielding one entry per CDR3 protein. The sample lists about 160,000 distinct CDR3 sequences, 37% occurring once. The sequencing input was blood, either unsorted or a sorted T cell fraction (not recorded which). This receptor was identified in a human donor who was either an allogeneic HSCT recipient or a stem cell or donor lymphocyte infusion donor (not recorded which). It is not recorded whose cells these are; they may come from a transplant donor. The chain couples TRBV9 to TRBJ1-1, with TRBD1 identical over 8 bases. CDR3 region: CASSARTGKDTEAFF. The DNA for the CDR3 is TGTGCCAGCAGCGCCCGGACAGGGAAGGACACTGAAGCTTTCTTT.